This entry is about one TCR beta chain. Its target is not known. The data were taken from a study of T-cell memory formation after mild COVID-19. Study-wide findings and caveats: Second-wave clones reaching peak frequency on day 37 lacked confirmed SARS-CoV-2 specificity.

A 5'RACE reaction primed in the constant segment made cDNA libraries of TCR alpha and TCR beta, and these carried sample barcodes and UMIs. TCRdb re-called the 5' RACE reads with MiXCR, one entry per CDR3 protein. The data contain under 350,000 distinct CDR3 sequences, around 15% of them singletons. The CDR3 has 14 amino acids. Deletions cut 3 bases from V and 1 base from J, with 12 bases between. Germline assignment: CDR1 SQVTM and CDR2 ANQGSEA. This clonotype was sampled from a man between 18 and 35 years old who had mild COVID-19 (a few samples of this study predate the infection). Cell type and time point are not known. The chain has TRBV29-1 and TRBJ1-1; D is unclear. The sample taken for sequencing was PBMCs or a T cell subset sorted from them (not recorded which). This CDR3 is CSVETSDGNTEAFF. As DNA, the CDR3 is TGCAGCGTTGAGACCTCCGACGGGAACACTGAAGCTTTCTTT. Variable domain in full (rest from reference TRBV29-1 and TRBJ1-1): SAVISQKPSRDICQRGTSLTIQCQVDSQVTMMFWYRQQPGQSLTLIATANQGSEATYESGFVIDKFPISRPNLTFSTLTVSNMSPEDSSIYLCSVETSDGNTEAFFGQGTRLTVV.